This T cell receptor (beta chain) was found in a study of PD-1 blockade in classical Hodgkin lymphoma. The time point denotes: cycle 4 day 1 (C4D1), after less than 7 weeks of nivolumab. Every one of the patients relapsed after autologous stem cell transplantation (brentuximab vedotin exposure was variable). This clone was observed a handful of times. As yet, its antigen is unknown. Study-level findings and limits: Compared with baseline, CD4+ but not CD8+ TCR diversity had risen significantly by C4D1. Newly diagnosed patients and complete responders had comparable diversity at baseline.

With V trimmed by 5 bases and J by 2 bases, 6 bases remained unmatched. The CDR3 runs to 17 residues. Germline CDR1 and CDR2: PRHDT and FYEKMQ (reference sequence). Using immunoSEQ multiplex PCR, the repertoire was profiled, and TCRdb retains in-frame clones only, with some absent. Counted here are about 17,000 clones, about 65% occurring once; the ten biggest clones make up 6% to 8%. Sequenced here: peripheral blood mononuclear cells (PBMCs), sampled before the fourth cycle of nivolumab. This TCR was recovered from a human donor with classical Hodgkin lymphoma. The V and J genes are TRBV13 and TRBJ2-7; TRBD2 aligns across 16 bases. CDR3 DNA sequence: TGTGCCAGCAGCACGGGACTAGCGGGAGGGCCGACCTACGAGCAGTACTTC. Protein sequence: CASSTGLAGGPTYEQYF.